Below are 7 T cell receptor beta chains sequenced from a single sample in a study of T-cell reconstitution after alpha-beta-depleted transplantation in children. Library preparation (for TCRbeta) was performed with unique molecular identifiers. One entry per CDR3 protein results from TCRdb running MiXCR on the PCR reads. Here the sample spans approximately 500,000 distinct CDR3 sequences, 27% being singletons. Here the sequenced sample was PBMCs, taken before TCRalphabeta/CD19-depleted stem cell transplant. These receptors all stem from a boy under two years old with Wiskott-Aldrich syndrome, due to receive a stem cell transplant.

This clonotype has just a few counts. The chain has TRBV28 and TRBJ2-4; unclear D gene. The V gene lost 5 bases and the J gene lost 0 bases, with 11 bases spanning the gap. CDR1 MDHEN and CDR2 SYDVKM come from the germline V gene. The CDR3 sequence is 15 residues long. CDR3 DNA sequence: TGTGCCAGCAGTACCCCTACATTAGCCAAAAACATTCAGTACTTC. Its translation: CASSTPTLAKNIQYF.

This clonotype was seen only a few times. The V gene is TRBV7-6, the J gene TRBJ1-5; possible D gene TRBD1, 6 bases. V was trimmed by 5 bases and J by 6 bases, leaving 14 bases between them. This CDR3 region has 14 residues. CDR1 and CDR2 (germline): SGHVS, FNYEAQ. CDR3 sequence (DNA): TGTGCCAGCAGCGAAAAGGGGGTACGTCAGCCCCAGCATTTT. Translating gives CASSEKGVRQPQHF.

The table lists this clonotype with a few counts. The DNA of the CDR3 is TGTGCCAGCAGTCCCCCCGCCCGGTACCAAGAGACCCAGTACTTC. This codes for CASSPPARYQETQYF. This chain uses TRBV28 with TRBJ2-5; no firm D call. In germline, CDR1 is MDHEN, CDR2 SYDVKM. Trimming cost V 5 bases and J 0 bases, with 13 bases left between them. This CDR3 is 15 amino acids long.

This rearrangement joins TRBV5-1 to TRBJ1-1, with unresolved D. Germline CDR1 is SGHRS and CDR2 is YFSETQ. Trimming pared 2 bases from V and 1 base from J, leaving 6 bases between. The CDR3 runs 13 residues. This CDR3 is CASSLNENTEAFF. The CDR3 nucleotides are TGCGCCAGCAGCTTAAACGAGAACACTGAAGCTTTCTTT.

The rearrangement links TRBV20-1 to TRBJ1-1; weak D call: TRBD1 (5 bases). The germline CDR1 and CDR2 sequences are DFQATT and SNEGSKA (reference sequence). V was shortened by 5 bases and J by 3 bases, with 16 bases between the two germline ends. This CDR3 contains 14 residues. The CDR3 DNA reads TGCAGTGCTCGCATTCAGGGTCGCGACACTGAAGCTTTCTTT. This translates into CSARIQGRDTEAFF.

This clonotype has more than one count but fewer than ten. The chain is built from TRBV7-3 and TRBJ2-1; tentative D call: TRBD1 (6 bases). The CDR3 is 14 amino acids. From germline, CDR1 is SGHTA and CDR2 FQGTGA. V was pared by 4 bases and J by 5 bases, with 12 bases between. The CDR3 sequence is CASSSGWGHNEQFF. CDR3 nucleotide sequence: TGTGCCAGCAGCTCCGGGTGGGGGCACAATGAGCAGTTCTTC.

The chain combines TRBV7-9 with TRBJ2-1; the match to TRBD1 covers 8 bases. Trimming at V came to 4 bases and at J to 7 bases, leaving 12 bases not matched to a gene. This CDR3 contains 16 residues. CDR1 is SEHNR and CDR2 is FQNEAQ in the germline V gene (reference sequence). CDR3 coding DNA: TGTGCCAGCAGCTCCTACAGGGGGTATGATGGGAATGAGCAGTTCTTC. Amino acid sequence: CASSSYRGYDGNEQFF.